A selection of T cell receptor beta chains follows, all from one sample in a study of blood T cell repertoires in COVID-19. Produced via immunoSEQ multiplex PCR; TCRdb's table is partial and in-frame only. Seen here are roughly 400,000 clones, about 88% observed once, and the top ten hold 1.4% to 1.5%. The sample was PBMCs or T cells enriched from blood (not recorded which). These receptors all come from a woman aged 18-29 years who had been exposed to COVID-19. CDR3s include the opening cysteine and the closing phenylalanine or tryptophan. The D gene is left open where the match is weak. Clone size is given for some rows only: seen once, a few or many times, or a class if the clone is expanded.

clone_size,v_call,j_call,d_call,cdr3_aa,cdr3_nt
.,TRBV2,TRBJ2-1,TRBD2,CASGKLAASEQFF,TGTGCCAGCGGGAAACTAGCGGCCTCTGAGCAGTTCTTC
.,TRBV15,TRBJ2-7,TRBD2,CATSRDSGLAGKSYEQYF,TGTGCCACCAGCAGAGATAGTGGACTAGCGGGGAAGTCCTACGAGCAGTACTTC
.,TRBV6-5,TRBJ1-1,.,CASSFPTGRNTEAFF,TGTGCCAGCAGTTTCCCAACCGGGAGGAACACTGAAGCTTTCTTT
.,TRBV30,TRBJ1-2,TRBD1,CAWSETGTATYGYTF,TGTGCCTGGAGCGAAACCGGGACAGCGACCTATGGCTACACCTTC
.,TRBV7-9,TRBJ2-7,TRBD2,CASSLREGKGYEQYF,TGTGCCAGCAGCTTGCGGGAGGGAAAGGGCTACGAGCAGTACTTC
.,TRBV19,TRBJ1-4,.,CASGPGQPSANEKLFF,TGTGCCAGTGGCCCGGGACAACCCTCGGCTAATGAAAAACTGTTTTTT
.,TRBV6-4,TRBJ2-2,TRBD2,CASRASGDTGELFF,TGTGCCAGCAGAGCTAGCGGGGACACCGGGGAGCTGTTTTTT
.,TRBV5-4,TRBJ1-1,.,CASSLTAGVNTEAFF,TGTGCCAGCAGCTTGACGGCAGGGGTTAACACTGAAGCTTTCTTT
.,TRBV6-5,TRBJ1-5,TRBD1,CASRGDRVQPQHF,TGTGCCAGCAGGGGCGACAGGGTTCAGCCCCAGCATTTT
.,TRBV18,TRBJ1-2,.,CASSPPTGGYTF,TGTGCCAGCTCACCGCCGACAGGTGGCTACACCTTC
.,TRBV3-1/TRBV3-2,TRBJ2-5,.,CASSQPPTGPQETQYF,TGTGCCAGCAGCCAACCCCCGACAGGACCCCAAGAGACCCAGTACTTC
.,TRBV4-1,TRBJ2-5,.,CASSQAFLETQYF,TGCGCCAGCAGCCAAGCCTTTCTGGAGACCCAGTACTTC
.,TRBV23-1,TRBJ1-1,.,CASSQPGNTEAFF,TGCGCCAGCAGTCAACCGGGAAACACTGAAGCTTTCTTT
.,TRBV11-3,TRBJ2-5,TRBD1,CASSVSGTGRQETQYF,TGTGCCAGCAGCGTATCCGGGACAGGGCGCCAAGAGACCCAGTACTTC
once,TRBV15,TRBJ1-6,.,CATSRGRSSYNSPLHF,TGTGCCACCAGCAGAGGTAGATCCTCCTATAATTCACCCCTCCACTTT
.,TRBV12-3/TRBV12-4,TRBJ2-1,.,CASSPAVYNEQFF,TGTGCCAGCAGCCCAGCGGTCTACAATGAGCAGTTCTTC
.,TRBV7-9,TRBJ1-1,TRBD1,CASSPGQGSTEAFF,TGTGCCAGCAGCCCCGGACAGGGGAGCACTGAAGCTTTCTTT
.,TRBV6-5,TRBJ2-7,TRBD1,CASTPETGRDEQYF,TGTGCCAGCACCCCGGAGACAGGGCGGGACGAGCAGTACTTC
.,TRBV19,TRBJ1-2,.,CASTPGYLYGYTF,TGTGCCAGTACCCCAGGGTACCTCTATGGCTACACCTTC
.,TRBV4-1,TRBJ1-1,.,CASSQGGRPPNTEAFF,TGCGCCAGCAGCCAAGGAGGGCGACCGCCGAACACTGAAGCTTTCTTT
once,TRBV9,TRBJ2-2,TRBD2,CASSVFSGRGTGELFF,TGTGCCAGCAGCGTATTCAGCGGGAGGGGAACCGGGGAGCTGTTTTTT
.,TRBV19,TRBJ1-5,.,CASSIVLAGLGNQPQHF,TGTGCCAGTAGTATTGTCCTTGCGGGGCTGGGGAATCAGCCCCAGCATTTT
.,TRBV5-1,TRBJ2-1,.,CASSFSPNNEQFF,TGCGCCAGCAGCTTTTCCCCAAACAATGAGCAGTTCTTC
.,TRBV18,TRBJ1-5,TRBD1,CASSPGQGLQPQHF,TGTGCCAGCTCACCGGGACAGGGGTTACAGCCCCAGCATTTT
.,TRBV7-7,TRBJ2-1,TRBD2,CASSPRSGDLNEQFF,TGTGCCAGCAGCCCCCGGAGCGGGGACCTTAATGAGCAGTTCTTC
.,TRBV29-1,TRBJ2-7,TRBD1,CSVEDRTSYEQYF,TGCAGCGTTGAGGACAGGACTTCCTACGAGCAGTACTTC
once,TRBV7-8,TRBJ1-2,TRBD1,CASSLGTGGDTYGYTF,TGTGCCAGCAGCTTAGGTACAGGGGGAGATACCTATGGCTACACCTTC
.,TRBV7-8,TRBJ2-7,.,CASSSGTPPYEQYF,TGTGCCAGCAGCTCCGGGACACCGCCCTACGAGCAGTACTTC
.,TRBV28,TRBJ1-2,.,CASSLGRGQVSGGYTF,TGTGCCAGCAGTTTAGGCAGGGGTCAAGTTTCAGGCGGCTACACCTTC
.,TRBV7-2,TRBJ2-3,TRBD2,CANSLRRGLASTDTQYF,TGTGCCAACAGCTTAAGGCGCGGACTAGCGAGCACAGATACGCAGTATTTT
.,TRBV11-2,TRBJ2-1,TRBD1,CASSFRTGGYNEQFF,TGTGCCAGCAGCTTCCGGACAGGGGGTTACAATGAGCAGTTCTTC
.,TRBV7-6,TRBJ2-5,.,CASSPIAAGYQETQYF,TGTGCCAGCAGTCCTATTGCGGCCGGGTACCAAGAGACCCAGTACTTC
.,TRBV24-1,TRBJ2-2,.,CATSPTGANTGELFF,TGTGCCACCAGCCCGACGGGGGCGAACACCGGGGAGCTGTTTTTT
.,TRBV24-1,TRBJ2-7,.,CATSPTTGEQYF,TGTGCCACCAGTCCGACGACAGGAGAGCAGTACTTC
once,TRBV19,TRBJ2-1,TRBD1,CASSLGQGAPYNEQFF,TGTGCCAGTAGTTTAGGACAGGGGGCCCCCTACAATGAGCAGTTCTTC
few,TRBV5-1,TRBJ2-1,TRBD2,CASSYSGSTYNEQFF,TGCGCCAGCAGCTATAGCGGGAGTACCTACAATGAGCAGTTCTTC
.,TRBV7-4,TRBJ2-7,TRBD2,CASSAGGPGTSGRTYEQYF,TGTGCCAGCAGCGCGGGGGGGCCAGGGACTAGCGGGAGAACCTACGAGCAGTACTTC
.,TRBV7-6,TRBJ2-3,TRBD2,CASSSSGGPTDTQYF,TGTGCCAGCAGCTCAAGCGGGGGGCCCACAGATACGCAGTATTTT
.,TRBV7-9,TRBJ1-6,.,CASSLALGARGMYNSPLHF,TGTGCCAGCAGCTTAGCCCTCGGTGCTAGGGGGATGTATAATTCACCCCTCCACTTT
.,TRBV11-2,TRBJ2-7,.,CASSLFNEQYF,TGTGCCAGCAGCTTATTTAATGAGCAGTACTTC
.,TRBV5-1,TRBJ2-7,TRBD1,CASSPIPTGQGAYEQYF,TGCGCCAGCAGTCCAATTCCAACTGGACAGGGGGCCTACGAGCAGTACTTC
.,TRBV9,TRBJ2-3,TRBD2,CASSSREDVPDTQYF,TGTGCCAGCAGCTCCCGGGAGGACGTACCCGATACGCAGTATTTT